A selection of T cell receptor beta chains follows, all from one sample in a study of blood T cells in healthy people across ages. TCRdb ran MiXCR on the 5' RACE reads and lists one entry per CDR3 protein. The profile shows 600,000 to 800,000 distinct CDR3 sequences, around 21% of them singletons. The sample taken for sequencing was blood. The receptor set was obtained from a man between 65 and 79 years old in good health. Both conserved end residues are part of each CDR3. A D gene is named only where the DNA matches it firmly. Size values are once, few and many counts, or a class for expanded clones, and some rows have none.

v_call	d_call	j_call	clone_size	cdr3_nt	cdr3_aa
TRBV5-1	TRBD1	TRBJ2-3	few	TGCGCCAGCAGCTTAACGACAGGGGGCACAGATACGCAGTATTTT	CASSLTTGGTDTQYF
TRBV2	TRBD2	TRBJ2-7	few	TGTGCCAGCAGCGTCACTAGCGGGATGGAGCAGTACTTC	CASSVTSGMEQYF
TRBV7-9	TRBD2	TRBJ2-5	NA	TGTGCCAGCAGCGCTTGGACTAGTACGGGGACCCAGTACTTC	CASSAWTSTGTQYF
TRBV6-5	NA	TRBJ2-7	NA	TGTGCCAGCAGTTATTACACAGGGAGCTCCTACGAGCAGTACTTC	CASSYYTGSSYEQYF
TRBV5-1	TRBD1	TRBJ2-1	many	TGCGCCAGCAGCTTGGAGGGGACAGGGTACAATGAGCAGTTCTTC	CASSLEGTGYNEQFF
TRBV20-1	TRBD1	TRBJ2-3	few	TGCAGTGCTAGGTCGGAACAGGGGTACGATACGCAGTATTTT	CSARSEQGYDTQYF
TRBV5-1	NA	TRBJ2-1	few	TGCGCCAGCAGCTTGGCCGGCAGGGGAACCTACAATGAGCCGTTCTTC	CASSLAGRGTYNEPFF
TRBV12-3/TRBV12-4	NA	TRBJ2-5	NA	TGTGCCAGCAGTTTAAGTGTGACCCAGTACTTC	CASSLSVTQYF
TRBV2	NA	TRBJ1-1	few	TGTGCCAGCAGTGAAGACAGGGAGTCCACTGAAGCTTTCTTT	CASSEDRESTEAFF
TRBV27	NA	TRBJ2-1	few	TGTGCCAGCACAAGGGGCAGGGCCTCCTACAATGAGCAGTTCTTC	CASTRGRASYNEQFF
TRBV6-5	TRBD2	TRBJ2-3	NA	TGTGCCAGCAGGCGACTAGCTGGAGATACGCAGTATTTT	CASRRLAGDTQYF
TRBV9	NA	TRBJ1-6	many	TGTGCCAGCAGCGTAGGTCAGGTGAATTCACCCCTCCACTTT	CASSVGQVNSPLHF
TRBV6-5	TRBD1	TRBJ1-1	NA	TGTGCCAGCAGTTACCTAGGACAGGGGGCGGAGAACACTGAAGCTTTCTTT	CASSYLGQGAENTEAFF
TRBV2	NA	TRBJ1-2	NA	TGTGCCAGCAGTCACAGTGGATGGGGTGGCTACACCTTC	CASSHSGWGGYTF
TRBV12-3/TRBV12-4	NA	TRBJ1-2	NA	TGTGCCAGCACCCAAAGCGGATATAACTATGGCTACACCTTC	CASTQSGYNYGYTF
TRBV6-5	TRBD1	TRBJ2-7	NA	TGTGCCAGCACACGGGACAGCCGCTCCTACGAGCAGTACTTC	CASTRDSRSYEQYF
TRBV2	TRBD1	TRBJ1-6	few	TGTGCCAGCACCCAAACGACGGGACAGTATAATTCACCCCTCCACTTT	CASTQTTGQYNSPLHF
TRBV11-2	NA	TRBJ2-5	few	TGTGCCAGCAGCTTAGTCCTAGGGGGGACGACCCAGTACTTC	CASSLVLGGTTQYF
TRBV20-1	TRBD1	TRBJ2-7	many	TGCAGTGCTCAACCCCCGGGACAGGGGTTCGACGAGCAGTACTTC	CSAQPPGQGFDEQYF
TRBV5-1	TRBD1	TRBJ2-7	NA	TGCGCCAGCAGGGTTACCGGGACAGGCTACGAGCAGTACTTC	CASRVTGTGYEQYF
TRBV27	NA	TRBJ2-2	NA	TGTGCCAGCAGAATAACAGGGGGGGTCACCGGGGAACTGTTTTTT	CASRITGGVTGELFF
TRBV7-9	TRBD1	TRBJ2-7	NA	TGTGCCAGCAGTTACGACAGGGCCTACGAGCAGTACTTC	CASSYDRAYEQYF
TRBV13	NA	TRBJ1-6	NA	TGTGCCAGCAGCTCGTTCCCTTCCTCACCCCTCCACTTT	CASSSFPSSPLHF
TRBV29-1	NA	TRBJ2-2	NA	TGCAGCGTTGAATCGTCAGACACCGGGGAGCTGTTTTTT	CSVESSDTGELFF
TRBV12-3/TRBV12-4	NA	TRBJ1-3	NA	TGTGCCAGCAGTTTGAAAAACACCATATATTTT	CASSLKNTIYF
TRBV5-1	NA	TRBJ1-1	few	TGCGCCAGCAGCACCGTGACAGACAACACTGAAGCTTTCTTT	CASSTVTDNTEAFF
TRBV29-1	NA	TRBJ2-5	NA	TGCAGCGGTGGTAATTTTGGAGAGACCCAGTACTTC	CSGGNFGETQYF
TRBV4-1	TRBD1	TRBJ1-6	NA	TGCGCCAGCAGCCAGACAGGACAGGGGGATTCACCCCTCCACTTT	CASSQTGQGDSPLHF
TRBV9	TRBD2	TRBJ2-1	few	TGTGCCAGCAGCGGAGGTCTTGGTCCGGGAGGGACCTACAATGAGCAGTTCTTC	CASSGGLGPGGTYNEQFF
TRBV6-6	TRBD2	TRBJ2-5	few	TGTGCCAGCATAGCGGGACCGACCCAGTACTTC	CASIAGPTQYF
TRBV5-1	NA	TRBJ2-3	NA	TGCGCCAGCTCCCTTAAGCTAGGGGATACGCAGTATTTT	CASSLKLGDTQYF
TRBV7-2	NA	TRBJ1-6	few	TGTGCCAGCAGCAACCGGGACGTCAATCCACCCCTCCACTTT	CASSNRDVNPPLHF
TRBV5-6	NA	TRBJ1-2	NA	TGTGCCAGCAGCTTGGACCGGTTGCCAGACTATGACTACACCTTC	CASSLDRLPDYDYTF
TRBV7-6	NA	TRBJ2-5	NA	TGTGCCAGCAGCTTCGCGGACAGCCAAGAGACCCAGTACTTC	CASSFADSQETQYF
TRBV5-1	TRBD2	TRBJ2-1	NA	TGCGCCAGCAGCCAGGAGCCGGGACTAGCGGTCAATGAGCAGTTCTTC	CASSQEPGLAVNEQFF
TRBV20-1	TRBD2	TRBJ2-5	NA	TGCAGTGCTAGTGACGGAGCGGGAGGGGGACAAGAGACCCAGTACTTC	CSASDGAGGGQETQYF
TRBV5-1	TRBD1	TRBJ1-1	many	TGCGCCAGCAGCCCTCGACAGGGGGGCACTGAAGCTTTCTTT	CASSPRQGGTEAFF
TRBV7-9	NA	TRBJ2-1	few	TGTGCCACCACATATGAGCAGTTCTTC	CATTYEQFF
TRBV6-5	TRBD1	TRBJ2-7	few	TGTGCCAGCACCCCAAGGACAGGGACCTACGAGCAGTACTTC	CASTPRTGTYEQYF
TRBV20-1	TRBD2	TRBJ2-3	NA	TGCAGTGCTCGGACTAGCGGGAGACCAGATACGCAGTATTTT	CSARTSGRPDTQYF
TRBV30	TRBD1	TRBJ1-5	NA	TGTGCCTGGAGTGTGGGGACAGGGGCGAATCAGCCCCAGCATTTT	CAWSVGTGANQPQHF
TRBV6-2/TRBV6-3	NA	TRBJ2-7	NA	TGTGCCAGCAGCTTGACTAGAACCTACGAGCAGTACTTC	CASSLTRTYEQYF
TRBV14	NA	TRBJ1-3	NA	TGTGCCAGCAGCCAAGAGCCTGGAAACACCATATATTTT	CASSQEPGNTIYF
TRBV12-3/TRBV12-4	TRBD2	TRBJ2-7	NA	TGTGCCAGCAGTCGCATATCTAGCGGGAGTGCGTACGAGCAGTACTTC	CASSRISSGSAYEQYF
TRBV5-1	NA	TRBJ2-5	NA	TGCGCCAGCAGCTTAACAGGACTCCTTCAAGAGACCCAGTACTTC	CASSLTGLLQETQYF
TRBV6-5	NA	TRBJ2-4	many	TGTGCCAGCAGTTACTCGGCGGTCACGCCGGGGACCAAAAACATTCAGTACTTC	CASSYSAVTPGTKNIQYF
TRBV4-1	NA	TRBJ1-4	many	TGCGCCAGCAGCCAAGACTACAGGTCGGGGGAAAAACTGTTTTTT	CASSQDYRSGEKLFF
TRBV19	TRBD1	TRBJ2-5	NA	TGTGCCAGTACCCCAGGACAGGGGGCTGAGACCCAGTACTTC	CASTPGQGAETQYF
TRBV5-1	NA	TRBJ2-2	few	TGCGCCAGCAGCTTTGAGGGCCCGGTCGGCGGGGAGCTGTTTTTT	CASSFEGPVGGELFF
TRBV12-3/TRBV12-4	TRBD1	TRBJ1-5	few	TGTGCCAGCAGTACCGGGACAGGCGAATTTAGCAATCAGCCCCAGCATTTT	CASSTGTGEFSNQPQHF
TRBV25-1	NA	TRBJ1-2	many	TGTGCCAGCAGTGGGGGACTTTCACCCCGAGGCTACACCTTC	CASSGGLSPRGYTF
TRBV5-5	NA	TRBJ1-5	few	TGTGCCAGCAGCTTGGACCCGACGGGCAATCAGCCCCAGCATTTT	CASSLDPTGNQPQHF
TRBV4-2	TRBD1	TRBJ1-5	NA	TGTGCCAGCAGCCAAGTGGGGAGACAGGGAAGCAATCAGCCCCAGCATTTT	CASSQVGRQGSNQPQHF
TRBV18	NA	TRBJ2-7	NA	TGTGCCAGCTCACCAGACCTGGGGCTAGCGTTCCACGAGCAGTACTTC	CASSPDLGLAFHEQYF
TRBV5-1	TRBD1	TRBJ2-2	many	TGCGCCAGCAGCTTTGGGACAGTCACCGGGGAGCTGTTTTTT	CASSFGTVTGELFF
TRBV10-3	TRBD1	TRBJ2-7	NA	TGTGCCATCAGTGACGGGTCAGGGGGCCCCTACGAGCAGTACTTC	CAISDGSGGPYEQYF
TRBV30	NA	TRBJ2-7	NA	TGTGCCTGGAGTGTAGGGTTGGGGGAGCAGTACTTC	CAWSVGLGEQYF